The T cell receptor beta chain under discussion was sequenced for a study of CD8 T cells in ankylosing spondylitis (dated by TCRdb to 2016 to 2017). Turning to the overall study: To find TCR variants linked to disease, the study profiled T cell receptor beta repertoires in ankylosing spondylitis patients and healthy donors. In total, the full study cohort was made up of 85 to 140 healthy donors and 25 ankylosing spondylitis patients. Peripheral blood was sampled, and synovial fluid was additionally collected from ankylosing spondylitis patients. Beyond this particular receptor, the publication reports: Blood from ankylosing spondylitis patients appeared to be characterized by a TCR beta motif composed of under ten highly homologous amino acid variants. Some motif variants were previously reported in synovial fluid and blood of reactive arthritis patients, suggesting common disease-initiation mechanisms. The disease-linked clones were reported as significantly enriched in matched synovial fluid samples from ankylosing spondylitis patients. A CD8+ phenotype was shown by the disease-linked clones, which were found at relatively low frequencies in peripheral blood.

This clonotype was counted many times. Its antigen is still unknown. Base-call qualities are not available, and no considerably larger clone is one nucleotide away. The sequencer listed for this sample is Illumina HiSeq 2500. Quantitative 5'-RACE with molecular barcodes was used to prepare TCR beta libraries. The original pipeline was this. A new computational method based on a probabilistic model of VDJ rearrangement was used to identify disease-linked TCR variants. TCRdb cleaned the public reads at Q25 with fastp, built clones with MiXCR and kept in-frame beta chains. Each record represents a unique CDR3 protein, reported with the most common genes and DNA among its rows. The V and J calls, along with clone size, are taken from TCRdb and not from the paper's own processing. Present in this sample are roughly 130,000 distinct CDR3 sequences, roughly 6.6% of which were seen just once. 9.5% to 15% of the sample comes from the top ten.

CDR3 length: 13 amino acids, cysteine to phenylalanine. Only CDR3 DNA is held: 39 bases, read in frame from base 1. CDR1 and CDR2 are read off the germline V gene as SGHDN and FVKESK. Trimmed from V: 5 bases; trimmed from J: 4 bases; junction bases lacking a gene match: 5. The material sequenced was blood, either unsorted or a sorted T cell fraction (not recorded which). The chain employs TRBV14 and TRBJ2-7; 7 central nucleotides agree with TRBD1. The sequence came from a male donor with ankylosing spondylitis or in good health (not recorded which). This receptor has the CDR3 CASSFPGGYEQYF. The DNA is as follows: TGTGCCAGCAGCTTCCCAGGGGGATACGAGCAGTACTTC. Extended through the reference TRBV14 and TRBJ2-7 proteins, this CDR3 yields the full variable domain: EAGVTQFPSHSVIEKGQTVTLRCDPISGHDNLYWYRRVMGKEIKFLLHFVKESKQDESGMPNNRFLAERTGGTYSTLKVQPAELEDSGVYFCASSFPGGYEQYFGPGTRLTVT.